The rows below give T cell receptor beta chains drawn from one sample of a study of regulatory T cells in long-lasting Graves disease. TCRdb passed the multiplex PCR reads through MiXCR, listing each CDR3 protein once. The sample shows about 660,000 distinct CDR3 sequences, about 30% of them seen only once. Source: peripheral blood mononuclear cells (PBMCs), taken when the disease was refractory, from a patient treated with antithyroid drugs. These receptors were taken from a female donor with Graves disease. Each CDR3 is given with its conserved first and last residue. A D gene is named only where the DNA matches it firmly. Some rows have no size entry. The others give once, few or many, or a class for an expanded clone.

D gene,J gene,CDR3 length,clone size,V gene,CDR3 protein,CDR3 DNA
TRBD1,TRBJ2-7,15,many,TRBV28,CASSLPRQGASEQYF,TGTGCCAGCAGTTTACCTCGACAGGGGGCTTCCGAGCAGTACTTC
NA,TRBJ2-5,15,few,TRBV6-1,CASRPTSMGRETQYF,TGTGCCAGCAGACCCACGTCCATGGGCCGGGAGACCCAGTACTTC
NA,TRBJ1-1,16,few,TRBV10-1,CASSESSGGTISEAFF,TGCGCCAGCAGTGAGTCGAGTGGGGGTACCATCTCTGAAGCTTTCTTT
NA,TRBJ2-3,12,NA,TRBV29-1,CSVEERRDTQYF,TGCAGCGTTGAGGAAAGGCGAGATACGCAGTATTTT
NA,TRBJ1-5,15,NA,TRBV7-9,CASSLLLAGNQPQHF,TGTGCCAGCAGCTTACTTTTGGCAGGGAATCAGCCCCAGCATTTT
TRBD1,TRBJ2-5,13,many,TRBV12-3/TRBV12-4,CASRYRGQETQYF,TGTGCCAGCAGATACAGGGGCCAAGAGACCCAGTACTTC
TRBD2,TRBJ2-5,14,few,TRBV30,CAWRWTSGLQTQYF,TGTGCCTGGAGGTGGACTAGCGGGCTGCAGACCCAGTACTTC
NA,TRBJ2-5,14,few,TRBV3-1,CASRSRGGEETQYF,TGTGCCAGCAGAAGCAGGGGGGGAGAAGAGACCCAGTACTTC
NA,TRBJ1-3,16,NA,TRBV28,CASSRKGGVSGNTIYF,TGTGCCAGCAGTCGCAAGGGCGGGGTCTCTGGAAACACCATATATTTT
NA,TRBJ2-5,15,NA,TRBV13,CASSSQDSSGETQYF,TGTGCCAGCAGCTCCCAGGACAGTTCGGGAGAGACCCAGTACTTC
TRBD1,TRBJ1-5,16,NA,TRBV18,CASSLTKTGFGQPQHF,TGTGCCAGCTCACTAACTAAGACAGGGTTTGGGCAGCCCCAGCATTTT
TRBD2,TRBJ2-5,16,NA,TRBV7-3,CASSLTAGGSVETQYF,TGTGCCAGCAGCTTAACAGCGGGAGGGTCGGTAGAGACCCAGTACTTC
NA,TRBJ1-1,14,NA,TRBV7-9,CASSARGRGTEAFF,TGTGCCAGCAGCGCTCGGGGACGTGGCACTGAAGCTTTCTTT
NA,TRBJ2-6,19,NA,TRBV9,CASSFQIQDKSSGANVLTF,TGTGCCAGCAGCTTCCAAATACAGGACAAGAGCTCTGGGGCCAACGTCCTGACTTTC
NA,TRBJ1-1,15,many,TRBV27,CASSTRQEKNTEAFF,TGTGCCAGCAGTACTCGACAGGAAAAGAACACTGAAGCTTTCTTT
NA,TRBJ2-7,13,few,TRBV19,CASSDPAKGEQYF,TGTGCCAGTTCGGATCCTGCAAAAGGCGAGCAGTACTTC
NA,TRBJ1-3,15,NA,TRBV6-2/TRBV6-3,CASRRTSNSGNTIYF,TGTGCCAGCAGACGTACGTCGAACTCTGGAAACACCATATATTTT
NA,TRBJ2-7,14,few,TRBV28,CASSPVGEVNEQYF,TGTGCCAGCAGTCCTGTCGGCGAGGTAAACGAGCAGTACTTC
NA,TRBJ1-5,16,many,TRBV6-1,CASSERLFGGNQPQHF,TGTGCCAGCAGTGAAAGGCTCTTTGGGGGCAATCAGCCCCAGCATTTT
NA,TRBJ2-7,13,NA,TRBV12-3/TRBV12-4,CASSLAPGLEQYF,TGTGCCAGCAGTTTAGCGCCGGGGTTGGAGCAGTACTTC
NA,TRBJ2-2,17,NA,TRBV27,CASSSLGGGRDTGELFF,TGTGCCAGCAGTTCTCTAGGCGGGGGCAGGGACACCGGGGAGCTGTTTTTT
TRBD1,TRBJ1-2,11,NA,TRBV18,CASSPGQGLTF,TGTGCCAGCTCACCGGGACAGGGCCTTACATTC
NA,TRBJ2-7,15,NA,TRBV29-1,CSVDTSWDGGYEQYF,TGCAGCGTTGATACTAGTTGGGACGGAGGCTACGAGCAGTACTTC